A selection of T cell receptor beta chains follows, all from one sample in a study of early T cells in non-severe SARS-CoV-2 infection. MiXCR was run by TCRdb on the 5' RACE reads, yielding one entry per CDR3 protein. The sample has tens of thousands of distinct CDR3 sequences; 9.5% to 15% are singletons. The specimen was whole blood. The receptors were sampled from an adult who was a healthcare worker with PCR-confirmed SARS-CoV-2 infection or an uninfected control (not recorded which). The CDR3 runs from the conserved cysteine through the conserved F or W. The D gene is left open where the match is weak. Size values are once, few and many counts, or a class for expanded clones, and some rows have none.

>17|TRBV7-2|TRBJ2-1|many|NA
CASSSSLEGGLGNEQFF
TGTGCCAGCAGCTCTTCCCTTGAGGGAGGACTGGGCAATGAGCAGTTCTTC
>16|TRBV12-3/TRBV12-4|TRBJ2-5|once|NA
CASSPLGGSAQETQYF
TGTGCCAGCAGTCCCCTCGGTGGTAGCGCGCAGGAGACCCAGTACTTC
>13|TRBV6-2/TRBV6-3|TRBJ2-1|few|NA
CASSYSLYNEQFF
TGTGCCAGCAGTTACTCTCTGTACAATGAGCAGTTCTTC
>14|TRBV6-5|TRBJ1-4|many|NA
CASSRRPRRKKLFF
TGTGCCAGCAGCCGAAGACCTCGAAGGAAAAAACTGTTTTTT
>15|TRBV5-1|TRBJ2-3|many|NA
CASSLAGRGSDTQYF
TGCGCCAGCAGCTTGGCCGGGAGAGGCTCAGATACGCAGTATTTT
>15|TRBV10-3|TRBJ2-7|NA|TRBD2
CAISDGLAGTYEQYF
TGTGCCATCAGTGACGGACTAGCGGGGACCTACGAGCAGTACTTC
>14|TRBV7-6|TRBJ2-4|NA|NA
CASSLLREEGIQYF
TGTGCCAGCAGCTTATTAAGGGAAGAGGGCATTCAGTACTTC
>17|TRBV7-8|TRBJ2-1|NA|TRBD2
CASSTDALAGGINEQFF
TGTGCCAGCAGCACCGATGCTCTAGCGGGAGGCATCAATGAGCAGTTCTTC
>13|TRBV24-1|TRBJ2-1|NA|NA
CATSDPVHNEQFF
TGTGCCACCAGTGATCCCGTCCACAATGAGCAGTTCTTC
>19|TRBV3-1|TRBJ2-6|many|NA
CASSQESEGLFSGANVLTF
TGTGCCAGCAGCCAAGAGTCGGAGGGACTCTTTTCCGGGGCCAACGTCCTGACTTTC
>15|TRBV5-1|TRBJ2-2|NA|NA
CASSHSTGVTGELFF
TGCGCCAGCAGCCATTCGACAGGAGTCACCGGGGAGCTGTTTTTT
>17|TRBV18|TRBJ2-2|NA|TRBD1
CASSPLLGQGNTGELFF
TGTGCCAGCTCGCCTCTCCTGGGACAGGGTAACACCGGGGAGCTGTTTTTT
>18|TRBV28|TRBJ2-7|NA|NA
CASSLSGYIRPSSYEQYF
TGTGCCAGCAGTTTAAGCGGGTACATCCGGCCTAGCTCCTACGAGCAGTACTTC
>13|TRBV12-3/TRBV12-4|TRBJ1-6|NA|NA
CASSLGGNSPLHF
TGTGCCAGCAGTTTAGGCGGTAATTCACCCCTCCACTTT
>17|TRBV18|TRBJ2-1|many|TRBD2
CASSPPLAQSSYNEQFF
TGTGCCAGCTCACCGCCACTAGCGCAGAGCTCCTACAATGAGCAGTTCTTC